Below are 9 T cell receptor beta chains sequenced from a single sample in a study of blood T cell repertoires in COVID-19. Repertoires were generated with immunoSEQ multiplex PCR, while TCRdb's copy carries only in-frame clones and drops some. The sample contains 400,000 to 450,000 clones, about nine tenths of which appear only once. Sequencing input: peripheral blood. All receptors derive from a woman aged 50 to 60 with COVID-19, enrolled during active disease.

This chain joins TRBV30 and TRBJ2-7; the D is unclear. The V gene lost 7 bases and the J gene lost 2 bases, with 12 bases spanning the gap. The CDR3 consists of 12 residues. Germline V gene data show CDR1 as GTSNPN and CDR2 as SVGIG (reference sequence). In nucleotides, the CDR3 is TGTGCCTCCAGACGCGGAACCTACGAGCAGTACTTC. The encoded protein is CASRRGTYEQYF.

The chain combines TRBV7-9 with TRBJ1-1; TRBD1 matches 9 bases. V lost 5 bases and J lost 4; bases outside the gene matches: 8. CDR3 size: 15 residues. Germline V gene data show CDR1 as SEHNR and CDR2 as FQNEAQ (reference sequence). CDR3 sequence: CASSRADRGATEAFF. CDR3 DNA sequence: TGTGCCAGCAGCCGCGCGGACAGGGGAGCCACTGAAGCTTTCTTT.

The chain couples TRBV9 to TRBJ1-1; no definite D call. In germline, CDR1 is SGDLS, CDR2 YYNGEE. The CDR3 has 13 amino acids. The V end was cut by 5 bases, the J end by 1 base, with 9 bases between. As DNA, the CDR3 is TGTGCCAGCAGTCTTACAGAGAACACTGAAGCTTTCTTT. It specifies CASSLTENTEAFF.

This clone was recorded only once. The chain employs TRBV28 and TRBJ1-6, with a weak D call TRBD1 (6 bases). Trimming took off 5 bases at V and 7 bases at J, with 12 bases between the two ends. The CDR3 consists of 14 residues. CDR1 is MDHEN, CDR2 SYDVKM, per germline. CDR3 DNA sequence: TGTGCCAGCAGTCTCACAGGGAACAATTCACCCCTCCACTTT. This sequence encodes CASSLTGNNSPLHF.

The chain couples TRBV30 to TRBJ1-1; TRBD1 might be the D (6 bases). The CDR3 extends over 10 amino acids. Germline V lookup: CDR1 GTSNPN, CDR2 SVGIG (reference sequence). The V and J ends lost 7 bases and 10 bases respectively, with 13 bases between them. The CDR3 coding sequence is TGTGCCTCGCAGGGAGGGGGAGCTTTCTTT. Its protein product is CASQGGGAFF.

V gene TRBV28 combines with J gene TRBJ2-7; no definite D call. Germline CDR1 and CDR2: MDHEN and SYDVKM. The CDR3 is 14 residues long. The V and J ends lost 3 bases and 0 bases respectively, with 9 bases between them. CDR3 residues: CASSFSTDSYEQYF. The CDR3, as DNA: TGTGCCAGCAGTTTCAGTACAGACTCCTACGAGCAGTACTTC.

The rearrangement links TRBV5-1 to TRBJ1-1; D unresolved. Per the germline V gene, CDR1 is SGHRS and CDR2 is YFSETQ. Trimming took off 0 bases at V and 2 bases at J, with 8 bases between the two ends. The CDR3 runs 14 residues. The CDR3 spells CASSLARYNTEAFF. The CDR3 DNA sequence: TGCGCCAGCAGCTTGGCTAGATATAACACTGAAGCTTTCTTT. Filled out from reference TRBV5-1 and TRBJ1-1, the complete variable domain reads KAGVTQTPRYLIKTRGQQVTLSCSPISGHRSVSWYQQTPGQGLQFLFEYFSETQRNKGNFPGRFSGRQFSNSRSEMNVSTLELGDSALYLCASSLARYNTEAFFGQGTRLTVV.

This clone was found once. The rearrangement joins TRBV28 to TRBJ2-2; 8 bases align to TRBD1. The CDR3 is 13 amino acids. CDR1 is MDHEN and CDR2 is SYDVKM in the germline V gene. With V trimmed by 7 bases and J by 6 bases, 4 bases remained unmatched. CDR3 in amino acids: CASTIQGAGELFF. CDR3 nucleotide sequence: TGTGCCAGCACGATACAGGGGGCCGGGGAGCTGTTTTTT.

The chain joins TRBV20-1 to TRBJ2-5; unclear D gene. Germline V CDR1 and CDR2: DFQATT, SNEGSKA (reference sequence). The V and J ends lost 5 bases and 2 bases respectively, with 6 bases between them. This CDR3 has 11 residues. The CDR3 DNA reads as TGCAGTGCTCAGGATCAAGAGACCCAGTACTTC. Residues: CSAQDQETQYF.